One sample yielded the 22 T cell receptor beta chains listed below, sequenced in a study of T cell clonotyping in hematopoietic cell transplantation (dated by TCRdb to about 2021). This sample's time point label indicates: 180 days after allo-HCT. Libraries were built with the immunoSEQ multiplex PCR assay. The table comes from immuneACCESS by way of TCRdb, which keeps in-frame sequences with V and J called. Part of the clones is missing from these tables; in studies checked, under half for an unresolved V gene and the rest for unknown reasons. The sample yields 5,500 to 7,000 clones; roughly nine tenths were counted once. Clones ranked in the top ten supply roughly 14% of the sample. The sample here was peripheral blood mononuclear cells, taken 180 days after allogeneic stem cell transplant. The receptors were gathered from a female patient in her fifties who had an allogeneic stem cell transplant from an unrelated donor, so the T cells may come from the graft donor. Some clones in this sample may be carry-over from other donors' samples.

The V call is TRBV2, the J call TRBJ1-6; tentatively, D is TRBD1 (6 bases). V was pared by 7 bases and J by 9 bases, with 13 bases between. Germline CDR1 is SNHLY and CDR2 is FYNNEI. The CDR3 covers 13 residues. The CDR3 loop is CASTGGLVSPLHF. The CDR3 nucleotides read TGTGCCAGCACCGGGGGGCTCGTTTCACCCCTCCACTTT.

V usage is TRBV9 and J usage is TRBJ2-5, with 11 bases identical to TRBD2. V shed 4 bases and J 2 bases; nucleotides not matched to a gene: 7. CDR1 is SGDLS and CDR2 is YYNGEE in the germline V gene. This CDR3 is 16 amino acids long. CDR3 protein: CASSPTSGGRQETQYF. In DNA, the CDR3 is TGTGCCAGCAGCCCAACTAGCGGGGGCCGACAAGAGACCCAGTACTTC.

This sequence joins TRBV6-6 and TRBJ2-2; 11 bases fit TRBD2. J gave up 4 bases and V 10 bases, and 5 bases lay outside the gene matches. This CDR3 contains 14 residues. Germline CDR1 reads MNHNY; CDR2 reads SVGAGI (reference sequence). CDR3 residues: CAIHLAGGTGELFF. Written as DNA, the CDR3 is TGTGCCATACACCTAGCGGGGGGCACCGGGGAGCTGTTTTTT.

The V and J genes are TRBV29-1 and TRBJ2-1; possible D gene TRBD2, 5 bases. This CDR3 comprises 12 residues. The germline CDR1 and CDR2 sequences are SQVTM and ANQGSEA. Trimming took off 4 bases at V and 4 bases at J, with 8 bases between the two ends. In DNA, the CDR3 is TGCAGCGTTGGCCGGGGATACAATGAGCAGTTCTTC. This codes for CSVGRGYNEQFF.

CDR3 region: CASSERGWNQPQHF. Written as DNA, the CDR3 is TGTGCCAGCAGTGAAAGGGGGTGGAATCAGCCCCAGCATTTT. The rearrangement uses TRBV6-1 and TRBJ1-5; tentatively, D is TRBD1 (6 bases). V was cut by 2 bases and J by 4 bases, with 9 bases left in between. The CDR3 length is 14 residues. CDR1 and CDR2 from the germline V gene are MNHNS and SASEGT.

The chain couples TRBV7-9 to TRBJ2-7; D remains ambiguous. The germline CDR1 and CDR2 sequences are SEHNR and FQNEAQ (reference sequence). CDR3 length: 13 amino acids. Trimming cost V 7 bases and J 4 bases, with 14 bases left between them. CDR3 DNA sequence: TGTGCCAGCACCCCCCTGGAAGTGTACGAGCAGTACTTC. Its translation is CASTPLEVYEQYF.

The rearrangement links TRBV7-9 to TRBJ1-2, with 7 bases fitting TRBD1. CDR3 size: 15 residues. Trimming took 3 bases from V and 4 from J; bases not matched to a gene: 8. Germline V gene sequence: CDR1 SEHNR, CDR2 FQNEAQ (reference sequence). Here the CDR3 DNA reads TGTGCCAGCAGCTTCCGGGACAGTTCGATCTATGGCTACACCTTC. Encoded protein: CASSFRDSSIYGYTF.

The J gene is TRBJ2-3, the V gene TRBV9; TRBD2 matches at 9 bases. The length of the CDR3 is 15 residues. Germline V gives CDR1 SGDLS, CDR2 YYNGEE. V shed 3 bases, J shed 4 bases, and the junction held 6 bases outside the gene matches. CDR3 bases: TGTGCCAGCAGCGCAGGCGGGGGGGCGGCAGATACGCAGTATTTT. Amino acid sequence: CASSAGGGAADTQYF.

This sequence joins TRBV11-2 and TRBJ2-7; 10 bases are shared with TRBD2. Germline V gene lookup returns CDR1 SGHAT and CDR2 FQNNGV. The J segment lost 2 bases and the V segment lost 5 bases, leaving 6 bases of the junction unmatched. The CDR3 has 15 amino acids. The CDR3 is CASSGSSGGAYEQYF. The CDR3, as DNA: TGTGCCAGCAGCGGTTCTAGCGGGGGAGCCTACGAGCAGTACTTC.

In DNA form, the CDR3 reads TGTGCCAGCAGCTTTGGGACAGGGGTGGGAGAGACCCAGTACTTC. This gives the protein CASSFGTGVGETQYF. V is TRBV7-3 and J is TRBJ2-5, with 10 bases that match TRBD1. V gave up 3 bases and J gave up 4 bases; unmatched junction bases: 5. This CDR3 is built from 15 residues. CDR1 and CDR2 from the germline V gene are SGHTA and FQGTGA.

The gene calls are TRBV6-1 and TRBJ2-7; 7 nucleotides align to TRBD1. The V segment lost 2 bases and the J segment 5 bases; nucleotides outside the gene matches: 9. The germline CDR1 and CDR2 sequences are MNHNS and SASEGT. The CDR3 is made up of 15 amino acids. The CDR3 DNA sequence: TGTGCCAGCAGTGAATATGACAGGGAAGAGAACGAGCAGTACTTC. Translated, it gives CASSEYDREENEQYF.

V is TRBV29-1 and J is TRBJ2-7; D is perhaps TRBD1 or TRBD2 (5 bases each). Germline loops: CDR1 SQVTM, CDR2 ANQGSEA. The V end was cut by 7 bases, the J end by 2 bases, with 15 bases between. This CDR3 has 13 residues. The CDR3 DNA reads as TGCAGCGCAGCCGGGACCGCCGCCTACGAGCAGTACTTC. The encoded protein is CSAAGTAAYEQYF.

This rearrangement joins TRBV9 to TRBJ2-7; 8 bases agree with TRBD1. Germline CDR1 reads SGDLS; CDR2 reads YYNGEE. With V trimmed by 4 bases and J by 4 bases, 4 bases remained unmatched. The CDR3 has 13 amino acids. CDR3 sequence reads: CASSPRQGYEQYF. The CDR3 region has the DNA TGTGCCAGCAGCCCTCGACAGGGGTACGAGCAGTACTTC. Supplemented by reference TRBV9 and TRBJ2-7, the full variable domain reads DSGVTQTPKHLITATGQRVTLRCSPRSGDLSVYWYQQSLDQGLQFLIQYYNGEERAKGNILERFSAQQFPDLHSELNLSSLELGDSALYFCASSPRQGYEQYFGPGTRLTVT.

CDR3 sequence reads: CASSPTLPYEQYF. The CDR3 DNA is TGTGCCAGCAGCCCTACATTACCCTACGAGCAGTACTTC. The chain recombines TRBV4-2 with TRBJ2-7, with D hard to call. The length of the CDR3 is 13 residues. In germline, CDR1 is LGHNA, CDR2 YNFKEQ. Trimming removed 4 bases at V and 2 bases at J, with 9 bases between.

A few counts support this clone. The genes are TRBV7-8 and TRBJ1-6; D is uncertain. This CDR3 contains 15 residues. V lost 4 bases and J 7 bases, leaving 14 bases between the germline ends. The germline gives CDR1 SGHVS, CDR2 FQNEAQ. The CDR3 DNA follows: TGTGCCAGCAGCTGGAGTGAAGTCACCAATTCACCCCTCCACTTT. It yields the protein CASSWSEVTNSPLHF.

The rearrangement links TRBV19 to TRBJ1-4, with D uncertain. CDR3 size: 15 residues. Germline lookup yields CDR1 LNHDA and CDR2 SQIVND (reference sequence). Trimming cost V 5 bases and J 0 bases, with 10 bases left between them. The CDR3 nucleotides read TGTGCCAGTAGTCGCCAGGCGGCAACTAATGAAAAACTGTTTTTT. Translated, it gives CASSRQAATNEKLFF.

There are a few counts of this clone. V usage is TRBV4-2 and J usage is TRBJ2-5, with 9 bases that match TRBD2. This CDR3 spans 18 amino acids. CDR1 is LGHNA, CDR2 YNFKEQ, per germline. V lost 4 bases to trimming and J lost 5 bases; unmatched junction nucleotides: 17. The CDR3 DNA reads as TGTGCCAGCAGCCTCGGCGGGGGGGCCTCATCTTGGTGGGAGACCCAGTACTTC. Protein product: CASSLGGGASSWWETQYF.

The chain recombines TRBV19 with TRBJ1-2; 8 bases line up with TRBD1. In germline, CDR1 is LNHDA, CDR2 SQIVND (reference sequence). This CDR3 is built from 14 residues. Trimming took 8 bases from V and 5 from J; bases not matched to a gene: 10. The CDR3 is CASGPRTGWYGYTF. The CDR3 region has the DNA TGTGCCAGTGGTCCCCGGACAGGGTGGTATGGCTACACCTTC.

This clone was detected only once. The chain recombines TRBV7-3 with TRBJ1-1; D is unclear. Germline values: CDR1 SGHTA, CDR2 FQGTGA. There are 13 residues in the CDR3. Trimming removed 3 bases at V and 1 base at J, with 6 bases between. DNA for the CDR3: TGTGCCAGCAGCTTCAGACCGAACACTGAAGCTTTCTTT. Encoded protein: CASSFRPNTEAFF.

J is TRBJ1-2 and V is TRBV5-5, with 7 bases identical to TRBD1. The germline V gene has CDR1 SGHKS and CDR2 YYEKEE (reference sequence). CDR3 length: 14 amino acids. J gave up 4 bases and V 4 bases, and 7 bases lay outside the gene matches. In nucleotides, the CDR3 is TGTGCCAGCAGCCCGGACAGGTCTGGCTATGGCTACACCTTC. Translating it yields CASSPDRSGYGYTF.

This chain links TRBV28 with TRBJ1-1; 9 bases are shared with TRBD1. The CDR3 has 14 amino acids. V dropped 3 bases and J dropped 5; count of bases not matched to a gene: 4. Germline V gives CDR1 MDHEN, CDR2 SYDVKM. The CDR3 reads CASSLLDRGTEAFF. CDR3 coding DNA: TGTGCCAGCAGTTTGCTCGACAGGGGGACTGAAGCTTTCTTT.

CDR3 in DNA: TGTGCCAGCAGCCCCCTCCAGGGGTTCGGTAATGAGCAGTTCTTC. It is translated as CASSPLQGFGNEQFF. The chain links TRBV9 to TRBJ2-1; perhaps TRBD1 as D (6 bases). This CDR3 comprises 15 residues. V was cut by 4 bases and J by 7 bases, with 18 bases left in between. Looked up from germline, CDR1 is SGDLS and CDR2 is YYNGEE.